This is a list of T cell receptor beta chains from one sample in a study of cytomegalovirus exposure and HLA in healthy donors. The repertoire was sequenced with immunoSEQ multiplex PCR; TCRdb's copy has only in-frame clones and lacks some. In the table there are some 150,000 clones, approximately 80% of which are singletons. The sample taken for sequencing was PBMCs. The receptors come from a woman in her forties in good health and CMV-seronegative. Each CDR3 is given with its conserved first and last residue. D genes are given only for firm matches. Size is omitted from some rows. Given values are once, few, many or a class for expanded clones.

TRBJ2-1,TRBV5-6,.,.,TGTGCCAGCAGCTTGTTGGCAATTCGTCTCAATGAGCAGTTCTTC,CASSLLAIRLNEQFF
TRBJ1-2,TRBV19,TRBD1,.,TGTGCCAGTAGTATACGCGCCAGGGGGCAAGGCTACACCTTC,CASSIRARGQGYTF
TRBJ1-2,TRBV7-2,.,.,TGTGCCAGCAGCTTAGTCCCCCTATTGACAGTGAATGGCTACACCTTC,CASSLVPLLTVNGYTF
TRBJ1-2,TRBV10-2,.,.,TGCGCCAGCAGTGAGTCGGACTTACAGGGCTATGGCTACACCTTC,CASSESDLQGYGYTF
TRBJ2-5,TRBV5-1,.,.,TGCGCCAGCAGCGATCAGGGTTGGGAGACCCAGTACTTC,CASSDQGWETQYF
TRBJ2-7,TRBV7-8,.,.,TGTGCCAGCAGCTTAGCTGGGCAGGGGGAGGAGGAGCAGTACTTC,CASSLAGQGEEEQYF
TRBJ2-7,TRBV6-4,.,.,TGTGCCAGCAGCAGGGGTAGGAGCTCCTACGAGCAGTACTTC,CASSRGRSSYEQYF
TRBJ2-7,TRBV19,TRBD2,once,TGTGCCAGTAGTATCGGGGACCGGACTAGCGGCCCCTACGAGCAGTACTTC,CASSIGDRTSGPYEQYF
TRBJ1-1,TRBV19,.,.,TGTGCCATAATTGAGAGAACTGAAGCTTTCTTT,CAIIERTEAFF
TRBJ2-1,TRBV29-1,TRBD1,few,TGCAGCGTTGATGAAGGACAGGGGGCCAATGAGCAGTTCTTC,CSVDEGQGANEQFF
TRBJ1-5,TRBV30,TRBD1,few,TGTGCCTGGAGCACAGGGGGTGGACAGCCCCAGCATTTT,CAWSTGGGQPQHF
TRBJ1-1,TRBV6-6,.,once,TGTGCCAGCAGGGTACACGGAGGGATGAACACTGAAGCTTTCTTT,CASRVHGGMNTEAFF
TRBJ1-3,TRBV30,.,.,TGTGCCTGGAGCTCCTACTATGGTAACACCATATATTTT,CAWSSYYGNTIYF